The next 27 T cell receptor beta chains were all read from a single sample in a study of blood T cell repertoires in COVID-19. Assay: immunoSEQ multiplex PCR; the TCRdb copy retains only in-frame clones and omits some. The table includes 200,000 to 250,000 clones, under 90% detected once. Input material: PBMCs or T cells enriched from blood (not recorded which). The receptor source for this set is a woman aged 55-69 years who had recovered from COVID-19.

This chain's CDR3 is CAISNRAGGAYTEAFF. The CDR3 DNA reads as TGTGCCATCAGTAACCGAGCAGGGGGCGCGTACACTGAAGCTTTCTTT. The rearrangement uses TRBV10-3 and TRBJ1-1, with TRBD1 identical over 8 bases. Trimming cost V 5 bases and J 3 bases; bases outside gene matches: 11. Germline lookup yields CDR1 ENHRY and CDR2 SYGVKD. CDR3 size: 16 residues.

DNA of the CDR3: TGTGCCAGCAGCCAGCCCTCTAGAGGTACGCAGTATTTT. This gives the protein CASSQPSRGTQYF. The chain couples TRBV3-1 (or the pseudogene TRBV3-2) to TRBJ2-3; D is unclear. This CDR3 contains 13 residues. Per the germline V gene, CDR1 is LGHDT and CDR2 is YNNKEL (reference sequence). Trimming took 3 bases from V and 8 from J, leaving 12 bases between them.

For this clone: The same CDR3 also results from other DNA sequences found in this sample. The V gene is TRBV18, the J gene TRBJ1-5; perhaps TRBD1 as D (5 bases). V was shortened by 4 bases and J by 0 bases, with 10 bases between the two germline ends. Germline CDR1 is KGHSH and CDR2 is LQKENI. This CDR3 contains 15 residues. CDR3 in DNA: TGTGCCAGCTCACGGCAGGGCGATAGCAATCAGCCCCAGCATTTT. Protein product: CASSRQGDSNQPQHF.

The chain joins TRBV6-2 or TRBV6-3 to TRBJ2-1; D perhaps matches TRBD1 (6 bases). Trimming stripped 4 bases from V and 8 bases from J, with 9 bases between. The CDR3 runs 12 residues. CDR1 and CDR2 (germline): MNHEY, SVGEGT. CDR3 coding DNA: TGTGCCAGCAGTTCAGGGGTTCATGAGCAGTTCTTC. This gives the protein CASSSGVHEQFF.

The chain joins TRBV6-4 to TRBJ1-1, with D unresolved. There are 13 residues in the CDR3. CDR1 MRHNA and CDR2 SNTAGT come from the germline V gene. V was cut by 6 bases and J by 0 bases, with 8 bases left in between. CDR3 sequence reads: CASSYFMNTEAFF. In DNA form, the CDR3 reads TGTGCCAGCAGCTATTTCATGAACACTGAAGCTTTCTTT.

This clone was counted only a few times. The chain couples TRBV19 to TRBJ2-2; the match to TRBD2 covers 11 bases. The CDR3 extends over 17 amino acids. The J segment lost 4 bases and the V segment lost 3 bases, leaving 7 bases of the junction unmatched. Germline V gives CDR1 LNHDA, CDR2 SQIVND (reference sequence). This CDR3 is CASSIRLAGGGTGELFF. The CDR3 nucleotides read TGTGCCAGTAGTATTCGGCTAGCGGGAGGAGGCACCGGGGAGCTGTTTTTT.

The chain has TRBV14 and TRBJ1-6; a possible D gene is TRBD1 (6 bases). CDR3 length: 17 amino acids. Deletions cut 1 base from V and 10 bases from J, with 20 bases between. Germline assignment: CDR1 SGHDN and CDR2 FVKESK. CDR3 in amino acids: CASSQAHYRARGSPLHF. The DNA of the CDR3 is TGTGCCAGCAGCCAAGCACACTACAGGGCGAGAGGATCACCCCTCCACTTT.

The chain uses TRBV14 and TRBJ2-2; TRBD1 matches at 7 bases. Germline values: CDR1 SGHDN, CDR2 FVKESK. With V trimmed by 4 bases and J by 2 bases, 1 base remained unmatched. There are 14 residues in the CDR3. For the CDR3, the DNA is TGTGCCAGCAGCCGGGACAGCAACACCGGGGAGCTGTTTTTT. This codes for CASSRDSNTGELFF.

The genes are TRBV7-2 and TRBJ2-5; maybe TRBD2 (6 bases). Trimming shortened V by 7 bases and J by 3 bases, and 12 bases separated the two germline ends. CDR1 is SGHTA and CDR2 is FQGNSA in the germline V gene. The CDR3 has 13 residues. The CDR3 loop is CASNKWGEETQYF. DNA of the CDR3: TGTGCCAGCAACAAGTGGGGGGAAGAGACCCAGTACTTC.

The chain joins TRBV5-4 to TRBJ1-4; 7 bases fit TRBD1. This CDR3 comprises 14 residues. V was clipped by 4 bases and J by 4 bases; unmatched bases: 4. Germline loops: CDR1 SGHNT, CDR2 YYREEE (reference sequence). CDR3 loop: CASSQTGLNEKLFF. For the CDR3, the DNA is TGTGCCAGCAGCCAGACAGGGCTTAATGAAAAACTGTTTTTT.

The rearrangement links TRBV19 to TRBJ2-3, with TRBD2 matching over 7 bases. J gave up 3 bases and V 2 bases, and 5 bases lay outside the gene matches. The CDR3 totals 15 residues. Germline V CDR1 and CDR2: LNHDA, SQIVND (reference sequence). The DNA for the CDR3 is TGTGCCAGTAGTATACAAGCGGGAATAACAGATACGCAGTATTTT. Translation: CASSIQAGITDTQYF.

The J gene is TRBJ1-5, the V gene TRBV18; D is perhaps TRBD1 (5 bases). This CDR3 has 17 residues. From germline, CDR1 is KGHSH and CDR2 LQKENI. V dropped 5 bases and J dropped 1 base, with 18 bases sitting between them. This CDR3 reads CASSTTGLGNSNQPQHF. The CDR3 DNA reads TGTGCCAGCTCAACTACAGGACTAGGCAACAGCAATCAGCCCCAGCATTTT.

V usage is TRBV5-1 and J usage is TRBJ1-1; tentatively, D is TRBD1 (5 bases). Germline V CDR1 and CDR2: SGHRS, YFSETQ. Trimming left V 1 base short and J 3 bases short, with 10 bases between. The CDR3 totals 14 residues. Here the CDR3 DNA reads TGCGCCAGCAGCTTGCGGGGGTTAGACACTGAAGCTTTCTTT. This sequence encodes CASSLRGLDTEAFF.

The chain has TRBV7-9 and TRBJ2-2; D might be TRBD1 (5 bases). CDR1 SEHNR and CDR2 FQNEAQ come from the germline V gene (reference sequence). The CDR3 is made up of 14 amino acids. Trimming removed 6 bases from V and 2 bases from J, with 10 bases in between. DNA of the CDR3: TGTGCCAGCAGACTCGACAGTAACACCGGGGAGCTGTTTTTT. Translating gives CASRLDSNTGELFF. The full variable domain, in which reference TRBV7-9 and TRBJ2-2 provide the parts outside the CDR3, is DTGVSQNPRHKITKRGQNVTFRCDPISEHNRLYWYRQTLGQGPEFLTYFQNEAQLEKSRLLSDRFSAERPKGSFSTLEIQRTEQGDSAMYLCASRLDSNTGELFFGEGSRLTVL.

This clone occurred a few times. The genes are TRBV11-2 and TRBJ2-6; D gene unclear. V lost 5 bases to trimming and J lost 0 bases, with 5 bases between them. The V gene's germline CDR1 is SGHAT and CDR2 FQNNGV. The CDR3 is 14 residues long. CDR3 DNA sequence: TGTGCCAGCAGCGTCAGCTCTGGGGCCAACGTCCTGACTTTC. This sequence encodes CASSVSSGANVLTF.

This chain joins TRBV7-2 and TRBJ2-3; 9 bases match TRBD2. Germline CDR1 is SGHTA and CDR2 is FQGNSA. The junction had 8 bases not matched to a gene; V was cut back by 7 bases and J by 0 bases. The CDR3 is 16 amino acids. CDR3 region: CASKGGGVSSTDTQYF. The CDR3 DNA sequence: TGTGCCAGCAAGGGCGGGGGGGTTTCTAGCACAGATACGCAGTATTTT.

V is TRBV19 and J is TRBJ2-5, with 10 positions matching TRBD2. CDR1 LNHDA and CDR2 SQIVND come from the germline V gene (reference sequence). CDR3 length: 15 amino acids. The V and J ends lost 5 bases and 4 bases, in that order; junction bases with no gene match: 7. Here the CDR3 reads CASSAGTSEVETQYF. CDR3 nucleotide sequence: TGTGCCAGTAGTGCTGGGACTAGCGAGGTAGAGACCCAGTACTTC. Full variable domain (outside the CDR3, taken from reference TRBV19 and TRBJ2-5): DGGITQSPKYLFRKEGQNVTLSCEQNLNHDAMYWYRQDPGQGLRLIYYSQIVNDFQKGDIAEGYSVSREKKESFPLTVTSAQKNPTAFYLCASSAGTSEVETQYFGPGTRLLVL.

This sequence joins TRBV6-2 or TRBV6-3 and TRBJ2-3; 8 bases map to TRBD2. Trimming removed 8 bases from V and 2 bases from J; junction bases left unmatched: 9. This CDR3 spans 15 amino acids. The V gene's germline CDR1 is MNHEY and CDR2 SVGEGT. The CDR3 protein is CASCPGRGVTDTQYF. In DNA form, the CDR3 reads TGTGCCAGCTGCCCAGGGCGGGGGGTCACAGATACGCAGTATTTT.

The rearrangement uses TRBV28 and TRBJ2-7; maybe TRBD2 (6 bases). Per germline, CDR1 MDHEN and CDR2 SYDVKM. The CDR3 contains 17 residues. V was pared by 5 bases and J by 4 bases, with 24 bases between. The CDR3 bases are TGTGCCAGCAGTCTCCCGGAGGTTTGGGCGGGAAATTACGAGCAGTACTTC. This codes for CASSLPEVWAGNYEQYF. Full variable domain (rest looked up from reference TRBV28 and TRBJ2-7): DVKVTQSSRYLVKRTGEKVFLECVQDMDHENMFWYRQDPGLGLRLIYFSYDVKMKEKGDIPEGYSVSREKKERFSLILESASTNQTSMYLCASSLPEVWAGNYEQYFGPGTRLTVT.

V is TRBV2 and J is TRBJ2-5; 13 bases fit TRBD2. There are 15 residues in the CDR3. Germline V gene sequence: CDR1 SNHLY, CDR2 FYNNEI. Losses at the gene ends were 5 bases for V and 4 bases for J; bases not matched to a gene: 4. CDR3 protein: CASSRLAGGGETQYF. The CDR3 DNA is TGTGCCAGCAGTAGACTAGCGGGAGGAGGAGAGACCCAGTACTTC.

The DNA of the CDR3 is TGTGCCAGTAGAGCGGGGAGCTCCTACAATGAGCAGTTCTTC. Translating it yields CASRAGSSYNEQFF. The chain joins TRBV19 to TRBJ2-1, with 7 nucleotides matching TRBD2. V was pared by 6 bases and J by 0 bases, with 2 bases of the junction left unmatched. The CDR3 spans 14 residues. Germline values: CDR1 LNHDA, CDR2 SQIVND (reference sequence).

The chain is built from TRBV11-2 and TRBJ1-1, with unresolved D. This CDR3 spans 12 amino acids. From germline, CDR1 is SGHAT and CDR2 FQNNGV. V gave up 5 bases and J gave up 6 bases, with 10 bases separating them. CDR3 DNA: TGTGCCAGCAGCGACCCGAGGGCTGAAGCTTTCTTT. Amino acids: CASSDPRAEAFF.

The genes are TRBV2 and TRBJ2-7, with D possibly being TRBD2 (5 bases). Trimming took off 7 bases at V and 0 bases at J, with 13 bases between the two ends. Germline V CDR1 and CDR2: SNHLY, FYNNEI. CDR3 size: 14 residues. CDR3 sequence reads: CASNGERSSYEQYF. CDR3 in DNA: TGTGCCAGCAATGGCGAGCGGAGCTCCTACGAGCAGTACTTC.

CDR3 nucleotide sequence: TGTGCCAGCAGCCAAGGGGGGGGCGCGGACACTGAAGCTTTCTTT. Encoded protein: CASSQGGGADTEAFF. The V and J genes are TRBV4-2 and TRBJ1-1; D perhaps matches TRBD1 (6 bases). CDR1 and CDR2 from the germline V gene are LGHNA and YNFKEQ. V lost 1 base and J lost 3, with 12 bases in between. This CDR3 is built from 15 residues.

The chain uses TRBV4-2 and TRBJ1-2; 11 bases agree with TRBD1. J was trimmed by 2 bases and V by 1 base; bases with no gene match: 3. The CDR3 length is 16 residues. Germline CDR1 reads LGHNA; CDR2 reads YNFKEQ. The CDR3 bases are TGTGCCAGCAGCCAAGGCCGGACAGGGGGCAACTATGGCTACACCTTC. It is translated as CASSQGRTGGNYGYTF.

This rearrangement joins TRBV6-5 to TRBJ1-2; 7 nucleotides line up with TRBD1. This CDR3 comprises 15 residues. Germline-derived CDR1 and CDR2 are MNHEY and SVGAGI. After removal of 0 bases from V and 2 bases from J, the junction contained 3 bases not matched to a gene. CDR3 loop: CASSYSTGRNYGYTF. The CDR3, as DNA: TGTGCCAGCAGTTACTCGACAGGGCGAAACTATGGCTACACCTTC.

The rearrangement joins TRBV5-5 to TRBJ2-2; 10 bases fit TRBD2. Germline V gene sequence: CDR1 SGHKS, CDR2 YYEKEE (reference sequence). V was pared by 0 bases and J by 2 bases, with 4 bases of the junction left unmatched. The CDR3 covers 17 residues. CDR3 in amino acids: CASSLAPSGSNTGELFF. DNA for the CDR3: TGTGCCAGCAGCTTGGCCCCTAGCGGGAGCAACACCGGGGAGCTGTTTTTT.